These T cell receptor beta chains were read from a single sample in a study of long-term antiretroviral therapy in people with HIV. Using immunoSEQ multiplex PCR, the repertoire was profiled, and TCRdb retains in-frame clones only, with some absent. This table holds 20,000 to 25,000 clones, around 80% found once. The sample consisted of unsorted PBMCs, taken 1.5 years after starting antiretroviral therapy. The receptors here all came from a man in his thirties or forties with HIV. The CDR3 runs from the conserved cysteine through the conserved F or W. A D gene is named only where the DNA matches it firmly. Clone size appears in some rows only: once, few, many, or a class for an expanded clone.

-	TRBJ2-1	TRBV13	-	CASSFSGLYNEQFF	TGTGCCAGCAGCTTTTCCGGACTTTACAATGAGCAGTTCTTC
few	TRBJ1-2	TRBV18	TRBD1	CASSPIGGQGSTNYGYTF	TGTGCCAGCTCACCGATCGGCGGACAGGGGTCAACAAACTATGGCTACACCTTC
-	TRBJ2-7	TRBV6-5	TRBD2	CASSWTSGGSLEQYF	TGTGCCAGCAGTTGGACTAGCGGGGGTTCCCTCGAGCAGTACTTC
-	TRBJ1-4	TRBV6-6	TRBD1	CASSHRTGYNEKLFF	TGTGCCAGCAGTCACAGGACAGGATATAATGAAAAACTGTTTTTT
-	TRBJ2-7	TRBV10-3	-	CAISELPGLSYEQYF	TGTGCCATCAGTGAGCTTCCGGGACTCTCCTACGAGCAGTACTTC
-	TRBJ2-1	TRBV7-3	-	CASSLAREPLYEQFF	TGTGCCAGCAGCCTAGCTCGTGAGCCTCTCTATGAGCAGTTCTTC
-	TRBJ2-3	TRBV11-2	TRBD2	CASSLPTGTSEYTDTQYF	TGTGCCAGCAGCTTACCAACCGGGACTAGCGAATACACAGATACGCAGTATTTT
-	TRBJ2-5	TRBV10-3	-	CAISEQGGETQYF	TGTGCCATCAGCGAACAGGGGGGGGAGACCCAGTACTTC
-	TRBJ1-6	TRBV6-6	-	CASSTRQSYNSPLHF	TGTGCCAGCAGTACCAGACAGTCCTATAATTCACCCCTCCACTTT
-	TRBJ2-1	TRBV4-2	-	CASSLPGDEQFF	TGTGCCAGCAGCCTTCCGGGAGATGAGCAGTTCTTC
-	TRBJ2-7	TRBV9	-	CASSPETHYEQYF	TGTGCCAGCAGCCCCGAGACCCACTACGAGCAGTACTTC
-	TRBJ1-1	TRBV5-1	-	CASSLGGVTEAFF	TGCGCCAGCAGCTTGGGGGGGGTAACTGAAGCTTTCTTT
once	TRBJ2-7	TRBV6-6	TRBD2	CASRGSGGNEQYF	TGTGCCAGCAGAGGTAGCGGGGGTAACGAGCAGTACTTC